Each of the 19 T cell receptor beta chains below was sequenced from the same sample in a study of blood T cell repertoires in COVID-19. The repertoire was sequenced with immunoSEQ multiplex PCR; TCRdb's copy has only in-frame clones and lacks some. The sample has about 88,000 clones; around 90% are singletons. What was sequenced was peripheral blood. The receptors were gathered from a male donor with acute or convalescent COVID-19.

This chain joins TRBV5-5 and TRBJ2-3, with 7 bases identical to TRBD1. Germline-derived CDR1 and CDR2 are SGHKS and YYEKEE (reference sequence). This CDR3 contains 15 residues. After removal of 4 bases from V and 5 bases from J, the junction contained 10 bases not matched to a gene. The CDR3 nucleotides are TGTGCCAGCAGCCCAAAGGACAGGAACTTAGATACGCAGTATTTT. It yields the protein CASSPKDRNLDTQYF.

The rearrangement uses TRBV29-1 and TRBJ2-1; 11 nucleotides align to TRBD1. The CDR3 totals 13 residues. The ends lost 6 bases at V and 4 bases at J; junction bases unmatched: 2. Germline V lookup: CDR1 SQVTM, CDR2 ANQGSEA. DNA for the CDR3: TGCAGCGTCGGGACAGGGGGTTACAATGAGCAGTTCTTC. Translated, it gives CSVGTGGYNEQFF.

The chain carries TRBV6-5 and TRBJ1-6; no firm D call. CDR1 is MNHEY, CDR2 SVGAGI, per germline. Trimming took 2 bases from V and 6 from J, leaving 14 bases between them. The CDR3 length is 16 residues. Here the CDR3 reads CASSYDSPGANSPLHF. In DNA, the CDR3 is TGTGCCAGCAGTTACGATTCACCGGGAGCTAATTCACCCCTCCACTTT.

As DNA, the CDR3 is TGCGCCAGCAGCTTGGAAGTCGGGGCGAACACCGGGGAGCTGTTTTTT. Translated: CASSLEVGANTGELFF. V and J are TRBV5-1 and TRBJ2-2; D might be TRBD2 (5 bases). Germline values: CDR1 SGHRS, CDR2 YFSETQ. The CDR3 has 16 amino acids. Trimming left V 0 bases short and J 0 bases short, with 9 bases between.

V usage is TRBV15 and J usage is TRBJ1-3; D call uncertain. V lost 2 bases and J 0 bases, leaving 11 bases between the germline ends. Germline V gene data show CDR1 as LNHNV and CDR2 as YYDKDF (reference sequence). The CDR3 consists of 16 residues. CDR3 in amino acids: CATSRRDGDSGNTIYF. The DNA for the CDR3 is TGTGCCACCAGCAGACGTGACGGAGACTCTGGAAACACCATATATTTT.

The gene calls are TRBV6-1 and TRBJ1-2, with a tentative D call TRBD1 (6 bases). CDR1 is MNHNS and CDR2 is SASEGT in the germline V gene. Trimming left V 2 bases short and J 2 bases short, with 9 bases between. The CDR3 runs 14 residues. The CDR3 region is CASSEYTGNYGYTF. For the CDR3, the DNA is TGTGCCAGCAGTGAATATACAGGGAACTATGGCTACACCTTC.

The gene calls are TRBV3-1 (or the pseudogene TRBV3-2) and TRBJ1-6, with TRBD1 as a possible D gene (5 bases). The V end lost 1 base, the J end lost 9 bases, and 10 bases lay between the germline ends. Per germline, CDR1 LGHDT and CDR2 YNNKEL (reference sequence). This CDR3 region has 14 residues. CDR3 protein: CASSQARVGSPLHF. CDR3 sequence (DNA): TGTGCCAGCAGCCAAGCCAGGGTTGGTTCACCCCTCCACTTT.

The chain carries TRBV5-1 and TRBJ1-4; TRBD1 agrees at 7 bases. The ends lost 1 base at V and 7 bases at J; junction bases unmatched: 7. The CDR3 loop spans 15 amino acids. In germline, CDR1 is SGHRS, CDR2 YFSETQ. CDR3 in DNA: TGCGCCAGCAGCTTGCAAGGAGGGGGCGCTGAAAAACTGTTTTTT. It encodes CASSLQGGGAEKLFF.

This clone came up once. CDR3 protein: CASSNPVNYGYTF. For the CDR3, the DNA is TGTGCCAGCAGTAACCCGGTGAACTATGGCTACACCTTC. The chain uses TRBV28 and TRBJ1-2; D gene ambiguous. The CDR3 contains 13 residues. V lost 5 bases to trimming and J lost 2 bases, with 9 bases between them. Germline V lookup: CDR1 MDHEN, CDR2 SYDVKM.

This rearrangement joins TRBV30 to TRBJ1-5; 7 nucleotides agree with TRBD1. The CDR3 extends over 15 amino acids. Looked up from germline, CDR1 is GTSNPN and CDR2 is SVGIG (reference sequence). V dropped 3 bases and J dropped 2; count of bases not matched to a gene: 7. CDR3: CAWSQDRIGNQPQHF. The CDR3, as DNA: TGTGCCTGGAGCCAGGACAGGATTGGCAATCAGCCCCAGCATTTT.

The chain joins TRBV3-1 (or the pseudogene TRBV3-2) to TRBJ1-2; no clear D. Germline values: CDR1 LGHDT, CDR2 YNNKEL (reference sequence). V was shortened by 0 bases and J by 13 bases, with 18 bases between the two germline ends. The CDR3 sequence is 14 residues long. CDR3 sequence (DNA): TGTGCCAGCAGCCAAGAAGGAGCGAGGGTAGGGTGCACCTTC. Translated: CASSQEGARVGCTF.

This clone was found once. The chain couples TRBV2 to TRBJ2-1, with no clear D. CDR3 length equals 16 residues. Germline-derived CDR1 and CDR2 are SNHLY and FYNNEI. V gave up 4 bases and J gave up 0 bases, with 13 bases separating them. CDR3 residues: CASSGEPRSSYNEQFF. CDR3 in DNA: TGTGCCAGCAGTGGTGAGCCTAGGAGCTCCTACAATGAGCAGTTCTTC.

The CDR3 sequence: CASSRTGPYGYTF. The CDR3 DNA reads TGTGCCAGCAGTCGGACAGGCCCTTATGGCTACACCTTC. The chain has TRBV2 and TRBJ1-2; 7 bases agree with TRBD1. The CDR3 has 13 amino acids. Germline V CDR1 and CDR2: SNHLY, FYNNEI. J lost 5 bases, V lost 5 bases, and 5 bases had no gene match. Looking up the rest from reference TRBV2 and TRBJ1-2 gives the full variable domain: EPEVTQTPSHQVTQMGQEVILRCVPISNHLYFYWYRQILGQKVEFLVSFYNNEISEKSEIFDDQFSVERPDGSNFTLKIRSTKLEDSAMYFCASSRTGPYGYTFGSGTRLTVV.

J is TRBJ2-1 and V is TRBV7-6; D perhaps matches TRBD2 (6 bases). Germline CDR1 reads SGHVS; CDR2 reads FNYEAQ. V lost 3 bases and J lost 6, with 15 bases in between. The CDR3 runs to 15 residues. This CDR3 is CASSLGGTGSNEQFF. In DNA, the CDR3 is TGTGCCAGCAGCTTGGGGGGTACGGGTAGCAATGAGCAGTTCTTC.

The chain employs TRBV6-6 and TRBJ2-7, with 11 bases identical to TRBD2. The germline CDR1 and CDR2 sequences are MNHNY and SVGAGI (reference sequence). The CDR3 loop spans 17 amino acids. V gave up 5 bases and J gave up 3 bases; unmatched junction bases: 12. For the CDR3, the DNA is TGTGCCAGCAGTCCTGACGCCGGGACTAGCGGAAACTACGAGCAGTACTTC. It is translated as CASSPDAGTSGNYEQYF.

V and J are TRBV29-1 and TRBJ2-7; TRBD1 matches 10 bases. Unmatched junction bases numbered 5, after V lost 7 bases and J lost 2 bases. Germline CDR1 SQVTM, CDR2 ANQGSEA. The CDR3 contains 13 residues. The DNA of the CDR3 is TGCAGCGCCAGTGGACAGGGGGCCTACGAGCAGTACTTC. As protein: CSASGQGAYEQYF.

V and J are TRBV5-1 and TRBJ2-7; D is possibly TRBD1 (6 bases). CDR3 length: 13 amino acids. Trimming shortened V by 7 bases and J by 0 bases, and 11 bases separated the two germline ends. Germline-derived CDR1 and CDR2 are SGHRS and YFSETQ. The CDR3 region is CASSRDNSYEQYF. The CDR3 bases are TGCGCCAGCTCCCGGGACAACTCCTACGAGCAGTACTTC.

This chain joins TRBV7-2 and TRBJ1-1, with D uncertain. CDR3 length: 14 residues. The V end was cut by 1 base, the J end by 6 bases, with 12 bases between. Germline lookup yields CDR1 SGHTA and CDR2 FQGNSA. CDR3 nucleotide sequence: TGTGCCAGCAGCTTAGACATCCGACACGCTGAAGCTTTCTTT. Amino acids: CASSLDIRHAEAFF.

This rearrangement joins TRBV5-1 to TRBJ1-1, with a tentative D call TRBD1 (6 bases). Germline lookup yields CDR1 SGHRS and CDR2 YFSETQ. The V and J ends lost 7 bases and 0 bases respectively, with 13 bases between them. The CDR3 runs 14 residues. The CDR3 DNA follows: TGCGCCAGCGGAGTGGGGGCGATGAACACTGAAGCTTTCTTT. Its protein product is CASGVGAMNTEAFF.